This note documents a single TCR beta chain sequence. These gene names are mouse names. The read is 4 residues too short to cover the CDR3 end, so that end is filled in from the germline J gene. This CDR3 spans 14 amino acids. Per the germline V gene, CDR1 is FNHDT and CDR2 is SITEND (reference sequence). V lost 2 bases, J lost 0 bases, and 9 bases lay in between. Combined cutaneous lymph node cells underwent sorting by CD4, CD8alpha, NKG2D, NKG2ACE and additional markers. Sequencing used cDNA as its template, made by extracting RNA and reverse transcribing it. Sequenced by immunoSEQ multiplex PCR; TCRdb stores in-frame clones only, minus some. In total the sample includes about 270,000 clones, none of them seen once. The sample comes from a study of CD8+ T cells in alopecia areata.

This receptor was obtained from a C3H/HeJ mouse with alopecia areata. MHC haplotype of the strain: H2-k. The sequenced sample consisted of CD4+ T cells sorted from a lymph node. The chain couples TRBV19 to TRBJ2-7; no reliable D call. CDR3 DNA (partial): TGTGCCAGCAGTATCTTCAGCCTCTCCTAT. Translating it yields CASSIFSLSY. The whole CDR3 sequence is CASSIFSLSYEQYF. The variable domain in full, completed from reference TRBV19 and TRBJ2-7, reads GGIITQTPKFLIGQEGQKLTLKCQQNFNHDTMYWYRQDSGKGLRLIYYSITENDLQKGDLSEGYDASREKKSSFSLTVTSAQKNEMAVFLCASSIFSLSYEQYFGPGTRLTVL.